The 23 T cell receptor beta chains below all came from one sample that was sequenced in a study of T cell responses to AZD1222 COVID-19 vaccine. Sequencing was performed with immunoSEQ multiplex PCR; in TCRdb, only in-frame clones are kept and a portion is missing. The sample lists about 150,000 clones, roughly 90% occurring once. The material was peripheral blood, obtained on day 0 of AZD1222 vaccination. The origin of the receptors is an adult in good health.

The CDR3 protein is CATRDRSYYEQYF. The DNA for the CDR3 is TGTGCCACTAGAGACAGGTCTTACTACGAGCAGTACTTC. The chain links TRBV25-1 to TRBJ2-7, with D possibly being TRBD1 (6 bases). The CDR3 has 13 residues. CDR1 MGHDK and CDR2 SYGVNS come from the germline V gene. V dropped 10 bases and J dropped 3 bases, with 16 bases sitting between them.

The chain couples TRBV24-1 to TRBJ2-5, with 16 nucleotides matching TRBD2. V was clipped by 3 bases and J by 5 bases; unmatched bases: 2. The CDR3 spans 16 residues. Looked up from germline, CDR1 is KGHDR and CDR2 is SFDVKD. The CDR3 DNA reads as TGTGCCACCAGTGATGGGACTAGCGGGAGGGTGGAGACCCAGTACTTC. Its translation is CATSDGTSGRVETQYF.

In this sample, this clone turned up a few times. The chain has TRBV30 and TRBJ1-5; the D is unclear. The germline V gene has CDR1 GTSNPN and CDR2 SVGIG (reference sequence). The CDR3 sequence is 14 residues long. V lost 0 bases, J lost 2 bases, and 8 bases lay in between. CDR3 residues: CAWSVGLGNQPQHF. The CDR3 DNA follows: TGTGCCTGGAGTGTAGGGTTGGGCAATCAGCCCCAGCATTTT.

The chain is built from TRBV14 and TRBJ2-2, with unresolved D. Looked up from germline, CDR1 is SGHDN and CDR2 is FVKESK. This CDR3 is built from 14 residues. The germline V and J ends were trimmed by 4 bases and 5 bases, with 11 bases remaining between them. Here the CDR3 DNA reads TGTGCCAGCAGCCCCTTAGCTTGGACCGGGGAGCTGTTTTTT. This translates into CASSPLAWTGELFF.

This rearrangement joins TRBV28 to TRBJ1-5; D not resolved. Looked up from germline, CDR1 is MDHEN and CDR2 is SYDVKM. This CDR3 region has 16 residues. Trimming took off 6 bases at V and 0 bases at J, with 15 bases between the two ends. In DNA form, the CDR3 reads TGTGCCAGCAGGGGAACAAGGAGAACTAGCAATCAGCCCCAGCATTTT. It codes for CASRGTRRTSNQPQHF.

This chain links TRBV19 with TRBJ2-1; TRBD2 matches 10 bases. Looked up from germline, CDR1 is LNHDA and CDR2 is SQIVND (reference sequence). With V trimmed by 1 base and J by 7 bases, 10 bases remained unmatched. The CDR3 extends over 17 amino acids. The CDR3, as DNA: TGTGCCAGTAGTATAGTCCCCGCTAGCGGGAGTGGGAATGAGCAGTTCTTC. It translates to CASSIVPASGSGNEQFF.

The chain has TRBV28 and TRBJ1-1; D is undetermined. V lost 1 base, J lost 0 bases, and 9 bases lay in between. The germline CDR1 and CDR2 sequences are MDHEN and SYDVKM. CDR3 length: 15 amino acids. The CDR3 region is CASSLLEVVNTEAFF. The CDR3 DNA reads TGTGCCAGCAGTTTATTGGAGGTGGTGAACACTGAAGCTTTCTTT.

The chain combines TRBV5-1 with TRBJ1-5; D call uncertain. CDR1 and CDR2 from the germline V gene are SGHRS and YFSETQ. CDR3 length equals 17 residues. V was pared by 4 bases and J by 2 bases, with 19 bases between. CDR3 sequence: CASSKNPGGRGNQPQHF. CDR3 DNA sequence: TGCGCCAGCAGCAAGAACCCGGGAGGTAGGGGCAATCAGCCCCAGCATTTT.

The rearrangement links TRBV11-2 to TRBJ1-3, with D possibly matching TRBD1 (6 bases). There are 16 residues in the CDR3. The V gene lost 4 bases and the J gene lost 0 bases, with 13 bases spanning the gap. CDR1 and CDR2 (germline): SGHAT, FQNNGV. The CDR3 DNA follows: TGTGCCAGCAGCTCCGCAGGACAGATCTCTGGAAACACCATATATTTT. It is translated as CASSSAGQISGNTIYF.

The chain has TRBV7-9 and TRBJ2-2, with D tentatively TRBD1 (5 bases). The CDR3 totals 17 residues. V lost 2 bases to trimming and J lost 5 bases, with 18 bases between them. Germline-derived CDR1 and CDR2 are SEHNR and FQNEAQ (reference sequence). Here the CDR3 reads CASSLITQGLVTGELFF. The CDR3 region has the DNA TGTGCCAGCAGCTTAATCACCCAGGGCTTGGTTACCGGGGAGCTGTTTTTT.

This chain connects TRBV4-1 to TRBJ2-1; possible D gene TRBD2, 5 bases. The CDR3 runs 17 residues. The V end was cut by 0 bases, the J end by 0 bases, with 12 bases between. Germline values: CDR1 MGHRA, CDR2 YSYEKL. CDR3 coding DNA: TGCGCCAGCAGCCAAGATTCGGGTGGGAGCTCCTACAATGAGCAGTTCTTC. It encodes CASSQDSGGSSYNEQFF.

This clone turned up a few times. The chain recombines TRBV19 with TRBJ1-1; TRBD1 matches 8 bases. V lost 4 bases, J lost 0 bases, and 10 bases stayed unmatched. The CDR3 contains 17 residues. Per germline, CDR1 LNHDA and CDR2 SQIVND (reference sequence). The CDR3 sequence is CASSTRGRGLLNTEAFF. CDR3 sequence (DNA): TGTGCCAGTAGTACCCGGGGCAGGGGGCTCCTGAACACTGAAGCTTTCTTT. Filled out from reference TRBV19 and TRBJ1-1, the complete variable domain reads DGGITQSPKYLFRKEGQNVTLSCEQNLNHDAMYWYRQDPGQGLRLIYYSQIVNDFQKGDIAEGYSVSREKKESFPLTVTSAQKNPTAFYLCASSTRGRGLLNTEAFFGQGTRLTVV.

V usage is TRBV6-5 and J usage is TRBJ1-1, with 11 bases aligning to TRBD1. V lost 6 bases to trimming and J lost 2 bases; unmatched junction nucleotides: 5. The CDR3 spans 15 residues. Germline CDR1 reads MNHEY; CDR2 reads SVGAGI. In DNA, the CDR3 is TGTGCCAGCAGGTCCGGGACAGGGGGAAACACTGAAGCTTTCTTT. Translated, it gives CASRSGTGGNTEAFF.

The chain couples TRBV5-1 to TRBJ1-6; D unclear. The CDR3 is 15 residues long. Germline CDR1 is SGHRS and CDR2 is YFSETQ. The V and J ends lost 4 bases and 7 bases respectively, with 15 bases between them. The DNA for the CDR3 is TGCGCCAGCAGCAAGTACGGGAGTACGAATTCACCCCTCCACTTT. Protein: CASSKYGSTNSPLHF.

CDR3 coding DNA: TGTGCCAGCAGCTCGGGACAGGGACAGCCCCAGCATTTT. It encodes CASSSGQGQPQHF. This rearrangement joins TRBV6-5 to TRBJ1-5; 9 bases fit TRBD1. Germline V gene lookup returns CDR1 MNHEY and CDR2 SVGAGI. The trim removed 6 bases at V and 7 bases at J, leaving 4 bases unmatched. This CDR3 is built from 13 residues.

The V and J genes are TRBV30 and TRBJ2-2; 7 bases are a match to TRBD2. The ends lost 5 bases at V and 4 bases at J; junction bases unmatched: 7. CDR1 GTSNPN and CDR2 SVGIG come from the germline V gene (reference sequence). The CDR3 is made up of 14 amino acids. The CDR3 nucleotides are TGTGCCTGGGGGCGTCGCGGGGGCACCGGGGAGCTGTTTTTT. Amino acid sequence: CAWGRRGGTGELFF.

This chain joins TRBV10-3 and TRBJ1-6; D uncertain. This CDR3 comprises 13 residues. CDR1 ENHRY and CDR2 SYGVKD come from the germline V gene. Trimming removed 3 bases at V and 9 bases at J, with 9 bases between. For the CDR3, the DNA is TGTGCCATCAGTGATGACCCGGTTTCACCCCTCCACTTT. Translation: CAISDDPVSPLHF.

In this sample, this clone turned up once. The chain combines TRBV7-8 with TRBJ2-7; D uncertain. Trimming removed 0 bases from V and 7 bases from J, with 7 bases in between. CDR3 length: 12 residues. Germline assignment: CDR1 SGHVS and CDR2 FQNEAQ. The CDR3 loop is CASSLAPVEQYF. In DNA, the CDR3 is TGTGCCAGCAGCTTAGCCCCCGTTGAGCAGTACTTC.

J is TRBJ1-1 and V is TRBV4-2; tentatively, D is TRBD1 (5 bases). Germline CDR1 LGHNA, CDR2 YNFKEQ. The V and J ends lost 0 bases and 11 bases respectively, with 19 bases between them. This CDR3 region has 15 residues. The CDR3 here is CASSQERGVPVGAFF. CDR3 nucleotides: TGTGCCAGCAGCCAAGAGCGGGGGGTACCGGTAGGGGCTTTCTTT.

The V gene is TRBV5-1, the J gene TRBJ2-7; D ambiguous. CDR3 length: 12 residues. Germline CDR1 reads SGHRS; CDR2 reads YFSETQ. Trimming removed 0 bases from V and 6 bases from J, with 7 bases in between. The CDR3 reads CASSLGWGEQYF. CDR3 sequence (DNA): TGCGCCAGCAGCTTGGGGTGGGGCGAGCAGTACTTC.

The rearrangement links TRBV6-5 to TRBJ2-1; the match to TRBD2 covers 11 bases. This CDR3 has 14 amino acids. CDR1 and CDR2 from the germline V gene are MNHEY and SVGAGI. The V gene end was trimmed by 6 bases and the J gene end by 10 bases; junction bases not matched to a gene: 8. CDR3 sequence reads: CASRPTSGSNEQFF. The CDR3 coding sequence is TGTGCCAGCAGACCCACTAGCGGGAGTAACGAGCAGTTCTTC.

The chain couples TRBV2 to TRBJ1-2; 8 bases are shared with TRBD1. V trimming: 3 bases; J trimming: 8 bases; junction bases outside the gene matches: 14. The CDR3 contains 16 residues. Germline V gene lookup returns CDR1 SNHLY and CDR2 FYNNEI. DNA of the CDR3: TGTGCCAGCAGTGAGAGGACAGGGAGTCATATAGGAGGCTACACCTTC. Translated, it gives CASSERTGSHIGGYTF.

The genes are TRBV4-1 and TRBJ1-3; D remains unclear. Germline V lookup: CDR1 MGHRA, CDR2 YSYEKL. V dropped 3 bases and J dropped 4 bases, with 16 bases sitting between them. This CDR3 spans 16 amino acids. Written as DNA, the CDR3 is TGCGCCAGCAGCCAGGACCCCCGCGGGGTAGGAAACACCATATATTTT. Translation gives CASSQDPRGVGNTIYF.